This T cell receptor (beta chain) is from a study of cytomegalovirus exposure and HLA in healthy donors. General study points: Sequencing had likely introduced a cluster of highly shared sequence variants as an artifact.

Regarding this clone: Its antigen is currently unknown.

Unmatched junction bases numbered 19, after V lost 3 bases and J lost 7 bases. The CDR3 extends over 17 amino acids. Germline V gene sequence: CDR1 GTSNPN, CDR2 SVGIG (reference sequence). 13 Jbeta primers and 60 Vbeta primers were used for the PCR. Data came from immunoSEQ multiplex PCR; TCRdb stores just in-frame clones and leaves some out. The sample totals just over 200,000 clones. This TCR derives from a girl aged 2 to 9 in good health and CMV-seropositive. The chain carries TRBV30 and TRBJ2-3; the match to TRBD2 covers 7 bases. The sample taken for sequencing was PBMCs. CDR3: CAWRGFAGLTKPHTQYF. DNA for the CDR3: TGTGCCTGGAGGGGCTTCGCGGGACTAACCAAGCCACATACGCAGTATTTT.